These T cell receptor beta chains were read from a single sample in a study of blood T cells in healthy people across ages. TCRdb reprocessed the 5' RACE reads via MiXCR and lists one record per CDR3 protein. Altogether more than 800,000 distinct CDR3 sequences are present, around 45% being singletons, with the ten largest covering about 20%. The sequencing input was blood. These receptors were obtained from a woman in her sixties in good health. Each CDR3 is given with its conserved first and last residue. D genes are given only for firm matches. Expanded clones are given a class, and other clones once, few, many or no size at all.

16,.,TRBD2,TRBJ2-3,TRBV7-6,CASSRGLGGSTDTQYF,TGTGCCAGCAGCCGAGGACTAGGCGGTAGCACAGATACGCAGTATTTT
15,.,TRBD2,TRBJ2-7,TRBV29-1,CSVAPGLAGAGEQYF,TGCAGCGTTGCCCCCGGACTAGCGGGAGCTGGTGAGCAGTACTTC
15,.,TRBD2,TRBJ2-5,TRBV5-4,CASSLGSGRGNEQYF,TGTGCCAGCAGCTTGGGGAGCGGGAGAGGGAATGAGCAGTACTTC
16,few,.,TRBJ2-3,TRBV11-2,CATRLPDLGTTHTQYF,TGTGCCACCCGACTCCCCGACCTTGGGACCACACATACGCAGTATTTT
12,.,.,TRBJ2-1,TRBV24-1,CATSDSGFRQFF,TGTGCCACCAGTGACTCAGGGTTTAGGCAGTTCTTC
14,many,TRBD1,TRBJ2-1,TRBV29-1,CSVRGQGPYNEQFF,TGCAGCGTACGGGGACAGGGCCCCTACAATGAGCAGTTCTTC
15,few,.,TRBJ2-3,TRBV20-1,CSARVPRGGGDTQYF,TGCAGTGCTAGAGTCCCACGGGGAGGGGGGGATACGCAGTATTTT
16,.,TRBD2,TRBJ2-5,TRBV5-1,CASSLGLAGVIETQYF,TGCGCCAGCAGCTTAGGACTAGCGGGAGTTATTGAGACCCAGTACTTC
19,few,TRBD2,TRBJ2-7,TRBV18,CASSPRPASGRHYSYEQYF,TGTGCCAGCTCACCGCGCCCAGCTAGCGGGAGGCACTACTCCTACGAGCAGTACTTC
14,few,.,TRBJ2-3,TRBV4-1,CASSQDVRTDTQYF,TGCGCCAGCAGCCAAGATGTAAGGACAGATACGCAGTATTTT
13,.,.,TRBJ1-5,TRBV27,CASSLFGGQPQHF,TGTGCCAGCAGTTTATTCGGGGGGCAGCCCCAGCATTTT
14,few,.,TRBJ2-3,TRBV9,CASSGGSSTDTQYF,TGTGCCAGCAGTGGGGGGTCTAGCACAGATACGCAGTATTTT
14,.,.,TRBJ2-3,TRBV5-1,CASSQDGRTDTQYF,TGCGCCAGCTCACAGGACGGCCGGACAGATACGCAGTATTTT
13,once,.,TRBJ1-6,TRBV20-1,CSAQAGGDSPLHF,TGCAGTGCTCAGGCCGGAGGGGATTCACCCCTCCACTTT
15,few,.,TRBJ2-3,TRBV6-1,CASSEPGALTDTQYF,TGTGCCAGCAGTGAACCAGGGGCTCTCACAGATACGCAGTATTTT
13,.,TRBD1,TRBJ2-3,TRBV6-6,CASRRQGTDTRYF,TGTGCCAGCAGGAGACAGGGTACAGATACGCGGTATTTT
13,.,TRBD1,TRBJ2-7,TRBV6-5,CASRGDRAYEQYF,TGTGCCAGCAGGGGGGACAGGGCCTACGAGCAGTACTTC
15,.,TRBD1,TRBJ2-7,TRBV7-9,CASSPRDRASHEQYF,TGTGCCAGCAGCCCCCGGGACAGGGCCTCCCACGAGCAGTACTTC
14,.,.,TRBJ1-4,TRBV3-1,CASSQDLGGQGLFF,TGTGCCAGCAGCCAAGATTTGGGGGGGCAGGGGCTGTTTTTT
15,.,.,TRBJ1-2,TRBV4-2,CASSQPERVNYGYTF,TGTGCCAGCAGCCAACCGGAAAGGGTTAACTATGGCTACACCTTC
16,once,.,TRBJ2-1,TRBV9,CASSPGLRHPYNEQFF,TGTGCCAGCAGCCCGGGACTCAGGCACCCCTACAATGAGCAGTTCTTC
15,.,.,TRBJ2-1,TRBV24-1,CATSDASRNHGEQFF,TGTGCCACCAGTGACGCTAGCAGGAATCACGGTGAGCAGTTCTTC
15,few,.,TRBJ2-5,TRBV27,CASSFYDKWQETQYF,TGTGCCAGCAGTTTCTACGACAAGTGGCAAGAGACCCAGTACTTC